This T cell receptor (beta chain) was identified in a study of cytomegalovirus exposure and HLA in healthy donors. The CDR3 consists of 14 residues. The V gene's germline CDR1 is LNHDA and CDR2 SQIVND (reference sequence). With 7 bases removed from V and 4 bases from J, the gap between germline ends came to 16 bases. The primer mix had 60 Vbeta and 13 Jbeta primers. Generated by immunoSEQ multiplex PCR, the TCRdb table keeps only in-frame clones and is missing some. The repertoire has about 190,000 clones, 80% to 85% of them found once; the top ten carry 6.3%. The chain joins TRBV19 to TRBJ1-2; a weak D match, TRBD1 (6 bases). Material for sequencing was PBMCs. This clonotype was obtained from a middle-aged man in good health and CMV-seropositive. Here the CDR3 reads CASNPTMGAYGYTF. CDR3 DNA: TGTGCCAGTAACCCCACGATGGGGGCCTATGGCTACACCTTC.